The sequence of this T cell receptor (beta chain) was determined in a study of blood T cell repertoires in COVID-19. Study information: Whether acute or convalescent, the COVID-19 samples came from the United States, Italy and Spain. The cDNA or gDNA used as material had been derived from T cells, B-cell-depleted T cells, or PBMCs.

V was trimmed by 4 bases and J by 0 bases, leaving 7 bases between them. This CDR3 has 14 residues. Germline assignment: CDR1 MNHEY and CDR2 SVGEGT. Clinical history as reported by participants underpinned cohort assignment. Authors' data handling: Reference gene primer amplification gave nucleated cell count estimates. Profiling relied on immunoSEQ multiplex PCR, and the TCRdb table lists in-frame clones only, not all of them. The D gene and trimming were derived from the DNA, and the V and J assignments and clone size from that table. The table has about 210,000 clones, 65% to 85% seen once. Sequenced: PBMCs or T cells enriched from blood (not recorded which). The source of this sequence is a young man with acute COVID-19. The gene calls are TRBV6-2 or TRBV6-3 and TRBJ1-3; D call uncertain. CDR3 DNA sequence: TGTGCCAGCAGTTCGGGGTACTCTGGAAACACCATATATTTT. Translated, it gives CASSSGYSGNTIYF.